This T cell receptor (beta chain) was observed in a study of blood T cell repertoires in COVID-19. The assay was immunoSEQ multiplex PCR, and TCRdb's table has in-frame clones only and misses some. The sample holds about 90,000 clones, 75% to 90% seen once. The germline CDR1 and CDR2 sequences are SGHVS and FQNEAQ. Trimming pared 1 base from V and 9 bases from J, leaving 13 bases between. This CDR3 is 15 amino acids long. This TCR derives from a woman aged 70-85 years with acute or convalescent COVID-19. This chain uses TRBV7-8 with TRBJ1-6, with D perhaps TRBD1 (5 bases). The sample comprised peripheral blood. The chain's CDR3 is CASSLDRPVSSPLHF. In DNA form, the CDR3 reads TGTGCCAGCAGCTTAGACAGGCCCGTCAGTTCACCCCTCCACTTT.